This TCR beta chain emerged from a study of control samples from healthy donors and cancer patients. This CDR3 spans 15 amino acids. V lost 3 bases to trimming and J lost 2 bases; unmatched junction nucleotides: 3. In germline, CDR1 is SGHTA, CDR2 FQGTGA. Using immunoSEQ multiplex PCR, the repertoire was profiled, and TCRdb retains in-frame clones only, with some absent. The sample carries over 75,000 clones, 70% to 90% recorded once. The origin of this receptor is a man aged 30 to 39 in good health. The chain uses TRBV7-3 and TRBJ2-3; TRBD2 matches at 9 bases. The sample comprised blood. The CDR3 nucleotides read TGTGCCAGCAGCTTTCTAGCGGGGAACACAGATACGCAGTATTTT. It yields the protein CASSFLAGNTDTQYF.